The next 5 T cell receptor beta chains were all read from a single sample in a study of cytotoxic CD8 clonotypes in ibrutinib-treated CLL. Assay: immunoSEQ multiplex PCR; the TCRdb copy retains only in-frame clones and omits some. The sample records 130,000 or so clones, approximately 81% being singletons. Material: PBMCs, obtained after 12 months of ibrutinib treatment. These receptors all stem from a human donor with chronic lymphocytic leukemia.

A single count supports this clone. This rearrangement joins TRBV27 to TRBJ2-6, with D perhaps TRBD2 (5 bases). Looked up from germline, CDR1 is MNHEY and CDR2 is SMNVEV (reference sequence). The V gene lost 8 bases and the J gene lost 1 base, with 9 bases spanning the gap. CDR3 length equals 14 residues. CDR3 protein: CASRRGSGANVLTF. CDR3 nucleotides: TGTGCCAGCCGAAGAGGGTCTGGGGCCAACGTCCTGACTTTC. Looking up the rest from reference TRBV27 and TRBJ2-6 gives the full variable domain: EAQVTQNPRYLITVTGKKLTVTCSQNMNHEYMSWYRQDPGLGLRQIYYSMNVEVTDKGDVPEGYKVSRKEKRNFPLILESPSPNQTSLYFCASRRGSGANVLTFGAGSRLTVL.

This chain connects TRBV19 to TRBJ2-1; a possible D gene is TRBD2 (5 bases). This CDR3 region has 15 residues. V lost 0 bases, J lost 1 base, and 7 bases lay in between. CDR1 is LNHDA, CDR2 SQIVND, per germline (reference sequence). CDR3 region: CASSIDPGSYNEQFF. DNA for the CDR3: TGTGCCAGTAGTATAGATCCGGGGTCCTACAATGAGCAGTTCTTC. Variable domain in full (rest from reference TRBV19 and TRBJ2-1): DGGITQSPKYLFRKEGQNVTLSCEQNLNHDAMYWYRQDPGQGLRLIYYSQIVNDFQKGDIAEGYSVSREKKESFPLTVTSAQKNPTAFYLCASSIDPGSYNEQFFGPGTRLTVL.

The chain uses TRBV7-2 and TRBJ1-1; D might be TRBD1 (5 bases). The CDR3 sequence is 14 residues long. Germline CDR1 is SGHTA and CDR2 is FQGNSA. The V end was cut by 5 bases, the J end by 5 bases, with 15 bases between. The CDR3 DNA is TGTGCCAGCAGCCCAAACCCAGGGAAAACTGAAGCTTTCTTT. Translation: CASSPNPGKTEAFF.

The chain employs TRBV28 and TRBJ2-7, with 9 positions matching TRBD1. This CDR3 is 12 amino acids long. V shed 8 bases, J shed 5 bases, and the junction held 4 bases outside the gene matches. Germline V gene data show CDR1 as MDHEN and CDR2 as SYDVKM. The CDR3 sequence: CASGTGIHEQYF. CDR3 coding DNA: TGTGCCAGCGGGACAGGGATACACGAGCAGTACTTC.

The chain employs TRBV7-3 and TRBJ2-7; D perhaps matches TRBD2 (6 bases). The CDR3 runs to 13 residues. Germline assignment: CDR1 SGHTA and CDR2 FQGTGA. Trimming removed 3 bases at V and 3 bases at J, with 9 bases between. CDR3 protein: CASSFGGGYEQYF. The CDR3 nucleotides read TGTGCCAGCAGCTTCGGGGGAGGCTACGAGCAGTACTTC. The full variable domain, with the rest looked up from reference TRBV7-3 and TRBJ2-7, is GAGVSQTPSNKVTEKGKYVELRCDPISGHTALYWYRQSLGQGPEFLIYFQGTGAADDSGLPNDRFFAVRPEGSVSTLKIQRTERGDSAVYLCASSFGGGYEQYFGPGTRLTVT.